This TCR beta chain was recorded in a study of CD8 T cells in Susac syndrome. Overall study results and limits: Where Susac syndrome CD4+ T cell repertoires were concerned, no clonal expansion was evident.

With random hexamers, reverse transcription was performed on roughly 0.45 to 1 ug of RNA. Multiplex PCR with immunoSEQ amplified the TCR beta CDR3 across 54 Vbeta and 13 Jbeta. Each CDR3 protein is one row after TCRdb ran MiXCR on the immunoSEQ multiplex PCR reads. The table records 200,000 to 250,000 distinct CDR3 sequences, roughly 93% of them present only once. This CDR3 contains 12 residues. Trimming cost V 7 bases and J 5 bases, with 14 bases left between them. CDR1 is DFQATT and CDR2 is SNEGSKA in the germline V gene (reference sequence). Sequencing of TCR beta was performed on blood CD8+ T cells and on blood CD4+ T cells. It was negative isolation that provided the CD8+ and CD4+ T cells, whereas TEMRA cells were enriched by FACS. For this clonotype: What it recognizes is unknown.

This chain links TRBV20-1 with TRBJ2-5; D is unclear. The sequence derives from a human donor with Susac syndrome. Sequencing input: CD4+ T cells from PBMCs. The CDR3 loop is CSGGPSRETQYF. CDR3 DNA sequence: TGCAGTGGAGGCCCTTCCCGTGAGACCCAGTACTTC.